Below, one T cell receptor beta chain is given with its context. Its specificity is unknown. This table comes from immunoSEQ multiplex PCR, and its TCRdb copy is limited to in-frame clones, with some not included. The repertoire consists of about 80,000 clones, with more than 60% occurring once and the leading ten covering approximately 24%. These data originate in a study of radiotherapy plus CTLA-4 blockade in lung cancer. Study in general: Among enrolled patients, approximately 18% responded and 31% achieved disease control. Study-level findings and limits: In blood, TCR clones derived from the tumor expanded after radiotherapy plus ipilimumab. Interferon-beta and early blood T cell clone dynamics reportedly predicted response best.

V was pared by 2 bases and J by 3 bases, with 14 bases between. The germline gives CDR1 SGHTA, CDR2 FQGTGA. The CDR3 extends over 15 amino acids. This clonotype was sampled from a human donor with non-small cell lung cancer whose response to radiotherapy plus ipilimumab could not be evaluated. Some clones in this sample may be carry-over from other donors' samples. The sample was peripheral blood, taken from a patient treated with radiotherapy plus ipilimumab. V gene TRBV7-3 combines with J gene TRBJ2-7; D gene ambiguous. CDR3 sequence: CASSLGIGVNYEQYF. In nucleotides, the CDR3 is TGTGCCAGCAGCTTAGGAATAGGAGTGAACTACGAGCAGTACTTC.